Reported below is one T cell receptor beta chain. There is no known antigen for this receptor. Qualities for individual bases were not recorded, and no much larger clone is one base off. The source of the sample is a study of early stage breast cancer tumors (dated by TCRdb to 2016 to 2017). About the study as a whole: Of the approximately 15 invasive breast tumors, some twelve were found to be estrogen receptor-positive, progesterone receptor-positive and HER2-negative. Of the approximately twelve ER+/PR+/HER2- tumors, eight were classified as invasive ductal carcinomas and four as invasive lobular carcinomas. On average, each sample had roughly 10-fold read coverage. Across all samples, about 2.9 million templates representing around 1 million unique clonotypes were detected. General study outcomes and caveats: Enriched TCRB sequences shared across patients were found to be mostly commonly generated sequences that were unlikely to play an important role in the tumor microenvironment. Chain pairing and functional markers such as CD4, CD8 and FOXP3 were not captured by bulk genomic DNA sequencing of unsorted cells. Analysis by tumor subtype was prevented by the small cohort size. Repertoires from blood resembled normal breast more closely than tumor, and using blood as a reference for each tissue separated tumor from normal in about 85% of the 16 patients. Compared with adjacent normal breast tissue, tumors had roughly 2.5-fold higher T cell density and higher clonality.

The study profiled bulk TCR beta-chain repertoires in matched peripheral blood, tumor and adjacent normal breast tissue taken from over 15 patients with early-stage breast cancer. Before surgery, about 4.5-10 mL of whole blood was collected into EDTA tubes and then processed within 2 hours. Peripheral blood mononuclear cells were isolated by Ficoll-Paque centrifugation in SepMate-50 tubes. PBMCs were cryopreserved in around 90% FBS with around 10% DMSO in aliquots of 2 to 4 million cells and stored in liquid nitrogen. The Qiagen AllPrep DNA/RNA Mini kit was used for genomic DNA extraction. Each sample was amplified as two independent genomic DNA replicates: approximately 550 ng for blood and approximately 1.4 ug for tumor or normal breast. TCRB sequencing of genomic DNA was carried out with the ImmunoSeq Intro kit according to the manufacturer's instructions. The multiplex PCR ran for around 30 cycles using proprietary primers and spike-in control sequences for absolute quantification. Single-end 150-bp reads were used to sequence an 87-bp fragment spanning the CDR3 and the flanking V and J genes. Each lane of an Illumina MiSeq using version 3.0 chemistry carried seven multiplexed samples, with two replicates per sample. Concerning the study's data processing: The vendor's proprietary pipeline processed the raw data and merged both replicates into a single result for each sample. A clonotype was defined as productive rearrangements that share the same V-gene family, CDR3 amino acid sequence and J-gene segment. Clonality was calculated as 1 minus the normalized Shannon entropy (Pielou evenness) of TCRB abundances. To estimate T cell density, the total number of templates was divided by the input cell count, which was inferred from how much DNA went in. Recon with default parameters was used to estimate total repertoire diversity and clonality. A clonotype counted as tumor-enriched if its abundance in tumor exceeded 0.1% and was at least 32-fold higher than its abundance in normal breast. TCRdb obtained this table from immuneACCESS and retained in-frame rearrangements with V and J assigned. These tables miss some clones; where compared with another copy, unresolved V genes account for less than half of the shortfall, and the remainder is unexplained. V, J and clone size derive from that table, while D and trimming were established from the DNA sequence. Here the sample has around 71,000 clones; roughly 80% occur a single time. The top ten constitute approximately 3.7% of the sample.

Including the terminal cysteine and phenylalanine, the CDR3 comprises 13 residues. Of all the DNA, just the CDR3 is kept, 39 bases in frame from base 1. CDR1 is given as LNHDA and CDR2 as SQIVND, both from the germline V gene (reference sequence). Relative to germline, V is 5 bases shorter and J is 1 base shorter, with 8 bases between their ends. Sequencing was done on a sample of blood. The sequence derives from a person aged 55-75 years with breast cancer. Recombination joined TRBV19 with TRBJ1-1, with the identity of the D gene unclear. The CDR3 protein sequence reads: CASSLRQNTEAFF. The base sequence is TGTGCCAGTAGTCTCCGACAGAACACTGAAGCTTTCTTT.